These T cell receptor beta chains were read from a single sample in a study of read filtering for tumor transcriptome and immune sequencing. TCRdb re-derived calls from the reads in MiXCR, one entry per CDR3 protein. The sample holds some 120,000 distinct CDR3 sequences; about an eighth are singletons and the top ten take 9.5% to 11%. Sequenced sample: a population of CD138-negative cells sorted from bone marrow. These receptors originate from a donor aged 40 or older with multiple myeloma. The CDR3 runs from the conserved cysteine through the conserved F or W. A D gene is named only where the DNA matches it firmly. Size tells how often a clone was seen (once, few, many) or the class of an expanded clone, and some rows leave it out.

d_call	j_call	clone_size	v_call	cdr3_nt	cdr3_aa
TRBD1	TRBJ2-6	-	TRBV20-1	TGCAGTGCTAGGGGACAGTCTGGGGCCAACGTCCTGACTTTC	CSARGQSGANVLTF
TRBD1	TRBJ1-1	many	TRBV2	TGTGCCAGCAGAAGACAGGGGGCGACGCAAGCTTTCTTT	CASRRQGATQAFF
-	TRBJ1-5	many	TRBV10-2	TGCGCCAGCTGCTACTCCCGGGACCGAAATCAGCCCCAGCATTTT	CASCYSRDRNQPQHF
-	TRBJ2-1	many	TRBV29-1	TGCAGCGCCTCCACGGGTGACAATGAGCAGTTCTTC	CSASTGDNEQFF
-	TRBJ2-1	many	TRBV27	TGTGCCAGCAGCCCGTCGGGACTGAACTACAATGAGCAGTTCTTC	CASSPSGLNYNEQFF
-	TRBJ2-1	many	TRBV7-2	TGTGCCAGCAGCTTAGCTCAAGGACTGCACAATGAGCAGTTCTTC	CASSLAQGLHNEQFF
-	TRBJ2-7	many	TRBV29-1	TGCAGCGTTGAAGCCCCGGTGGGCTACGAGCAGTACTTC	CSVEAPVGYEQYF
TRBD1	TRBJ2-5	many	TRBV2	TGTGCCAGCAGTGGTGACAGGGGCCCAGAGACCCAGTACTTC	CASSGDRGPETQYF
TRBD2	TRBJ2-1	-	TRBV7-3	TGTGCCAGCAGCTCACGGGGACTAGCGGGGATCGTCCCAACATACAATGAGCAGTTCTTC	CASSSRGLAGIVPTYNEQFF
TRBD2	TRBJ2-7	many	TRBV20-1	TGCAGTGCAGCCAGCGGGGGGGAGCCCTACGAGCAGTACTTC	CSAASGGEPYEQYF
-	TRBJ2-2	-	TRBV6-5	TGTGCCAGCAGTTACTCGTCCGGGACCGGGGAGCTGTTTTTT	CASSYSSGTGELFF
-	TRBJ2-3	few	TRBV18	TGTGCCAGCTCACCGGGGACGGACACCTTAGATACGCAGTATTTT	CASSPGTDTLDTQYF
-	TRBJ1-1	many	TRBV12-3/TRBV12-4	TGTGCCAGCAGTTTGGGAGGATCGAACACTGAAGCTTTCTTT	CASSLGGSNTEAFF
TRBD2	TRBJ2-1	many	TRBV19	TGTGCCAGTAAAACTAGCGGGAGGGTGAGCTCCTACAATGAGCAGTTCTTC	CASKTSGRVSSYNEQFF
TRBD1	TRBJ2-5	-	TRBV3-1	TGTGCCAGCAGCCAAGGGACAGGGATGGAGACCCAGTACTTC	CASSQGTGMETQYF
TRBD2	TRBJ2-2	many	TRBV10-2	TGCGCCAGCGGACTAGCGGGCCCCGGGGAGCTGTTTTTT	CASGLAGPGELFF
TRBD2	TRBJ2-1	few	TRBV29-1	TGCAGCGTTCCCCCCAGGGGTGTAGCGGGATCCTACAATGGGCAGTTCTTC	CSVPPRGVAGSYNGQFF
-	TRBJ2-3	few	TRBV10-3	TGTGCCATCAGGTCTGGAACAGAGAGCACAGATACGCAGTATTTT	CAIRSGTESTDTQYF
-	TRBJ2-1	many	TRBV5-1	TGCGCCAGCAGCTTTTATACTACCTACAATGAGCAGTTCTTC	CASSFYTTYNEQFF
-	TRBJ1-1	many	TRBV7-9	TGTGCTAGCAGCTTAGCCACATCCGGGAGCACTGAAGCTTTCTTT	CASSLATSGSTEAFF
-	TRBJ2-3	many	TRBV5-5	TGTGCCAGCAGCTTAGTGGATACGCAGTATTTT	CASSLVDTQYF
-	TRBJ2-2	many	TRBV7-9	TGTGCCAGCAGCTTAAAGCGAGGCGGTCTATCCACCGGGGAGCTGTTTTTT	CASSLKRGGLSTGELFF